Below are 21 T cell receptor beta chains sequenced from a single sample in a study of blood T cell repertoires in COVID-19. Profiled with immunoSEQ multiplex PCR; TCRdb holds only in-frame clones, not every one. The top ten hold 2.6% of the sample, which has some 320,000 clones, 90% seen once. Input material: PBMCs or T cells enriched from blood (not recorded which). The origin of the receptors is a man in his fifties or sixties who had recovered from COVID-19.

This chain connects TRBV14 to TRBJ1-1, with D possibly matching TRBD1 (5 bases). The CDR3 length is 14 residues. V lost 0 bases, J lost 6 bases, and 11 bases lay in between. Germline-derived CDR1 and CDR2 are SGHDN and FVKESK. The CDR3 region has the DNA TGTGCCAGCAGCCAAGAAAGGGGCAGGGCTGAAGCTTTCTTT. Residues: CASSQERGRAEAFF.

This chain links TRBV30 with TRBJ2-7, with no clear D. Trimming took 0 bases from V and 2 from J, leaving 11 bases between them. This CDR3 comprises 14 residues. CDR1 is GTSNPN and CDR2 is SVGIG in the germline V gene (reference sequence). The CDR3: CAWSVSFPPYEQYF. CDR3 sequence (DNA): TGTGCCTGGAGTGTGTCATTTCCCCCCTACGAGCAGTACTTC.

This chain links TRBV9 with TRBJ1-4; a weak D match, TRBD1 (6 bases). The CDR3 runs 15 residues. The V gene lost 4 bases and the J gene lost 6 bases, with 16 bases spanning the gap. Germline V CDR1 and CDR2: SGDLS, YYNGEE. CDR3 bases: TGTGCCAGCAGCACCGGGGGGGGCGTGTATGAAAAACTGTTTTTT. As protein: CASSTGGGVYEKLFF.

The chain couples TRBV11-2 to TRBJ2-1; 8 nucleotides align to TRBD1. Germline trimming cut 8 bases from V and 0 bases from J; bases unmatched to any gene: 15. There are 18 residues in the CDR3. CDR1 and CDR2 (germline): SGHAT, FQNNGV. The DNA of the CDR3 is TGTGCCAGCTGGACGGGACAGGCTTATACTAGCTCCTACAATGAGCAGTTCTTC. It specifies CASWTGQAYTSSYNEQFF. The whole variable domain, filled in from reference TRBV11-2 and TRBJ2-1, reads EAGVAQSPRYKIIEKRQSVAFWCNPISGHATLYWYQQILGQGPKLLIQFQNNGVVDDSQLPKDRFSAERLKGVDSTLKIQPAKLEDSAVYLCASWTGQAYTSSYNEQFFGPGTRLTVL.

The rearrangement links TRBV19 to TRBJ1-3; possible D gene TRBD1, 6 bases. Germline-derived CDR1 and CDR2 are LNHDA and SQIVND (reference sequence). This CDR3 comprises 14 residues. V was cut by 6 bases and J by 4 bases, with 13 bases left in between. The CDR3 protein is CASRDQGSGNTIYF. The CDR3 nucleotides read TGTGCCAGTAGGGATCAGGGGAGCGGAAACACCATATATTTT.

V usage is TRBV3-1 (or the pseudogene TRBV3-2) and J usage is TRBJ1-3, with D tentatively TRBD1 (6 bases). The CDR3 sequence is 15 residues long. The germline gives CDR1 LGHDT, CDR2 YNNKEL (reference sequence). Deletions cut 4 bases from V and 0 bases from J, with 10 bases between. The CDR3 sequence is CASSRGRISGNTIYF. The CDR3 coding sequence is TGTGCCAGCAGCCGGGGGCGGATCTCTGGAAACACCATATATTTT.

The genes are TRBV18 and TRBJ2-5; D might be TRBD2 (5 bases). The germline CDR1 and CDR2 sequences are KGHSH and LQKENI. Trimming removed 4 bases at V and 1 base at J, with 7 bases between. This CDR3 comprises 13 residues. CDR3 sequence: CASSQGVQETQYF. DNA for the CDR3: TGTGCCAGCTCACAGGGAGTCCAAGAGACCCAGTACTTC.

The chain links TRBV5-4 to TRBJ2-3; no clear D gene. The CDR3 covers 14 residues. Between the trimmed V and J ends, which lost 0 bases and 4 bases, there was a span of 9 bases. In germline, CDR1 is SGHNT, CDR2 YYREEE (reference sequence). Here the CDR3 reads CASSLDSVADTQYF. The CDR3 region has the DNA TGTGCCAGCAGCTTGGACTCGGTCGCAGATACGCAGTATTTT.

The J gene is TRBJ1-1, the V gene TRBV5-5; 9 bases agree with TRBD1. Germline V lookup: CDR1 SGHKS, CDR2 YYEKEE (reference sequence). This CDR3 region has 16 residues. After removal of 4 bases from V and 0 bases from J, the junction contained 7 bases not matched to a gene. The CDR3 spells CASSRGTGTLNTEAFF. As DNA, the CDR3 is TGTGCCAGCAGCCGAGGGACAGGGACTCTGAACACTGAAGCTTTCTTT. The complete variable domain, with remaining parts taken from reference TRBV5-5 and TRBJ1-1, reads DAGVTQSPTHLIKTRGQQVTLRCSPISGHKSVSWYQQVLGQGPQFIFQYYEKEERGRGNFPDRFSARQFPNYSSELNVNALLLGDSALYLCASSRGTGTLNTEAFFGQGTRLTVV.

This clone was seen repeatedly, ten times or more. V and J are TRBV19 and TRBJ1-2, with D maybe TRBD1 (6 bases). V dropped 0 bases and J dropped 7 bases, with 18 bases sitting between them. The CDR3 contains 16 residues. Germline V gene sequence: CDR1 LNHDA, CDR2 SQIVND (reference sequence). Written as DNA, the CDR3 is TGTGCCAGTAGTATAGACGGGGGGCTAATCTTTCGTGGCTACACCTTC. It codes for CASSIDGGLIFRGYTF.

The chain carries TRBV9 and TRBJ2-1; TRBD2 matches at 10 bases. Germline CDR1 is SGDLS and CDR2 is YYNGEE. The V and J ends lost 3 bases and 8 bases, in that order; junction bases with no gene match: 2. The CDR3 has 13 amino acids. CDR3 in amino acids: CASSEGLAYEQFF. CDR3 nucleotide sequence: TGTGCCAGCAGCGAGGGACTAGCGTATGAGCAGTTCTTC.

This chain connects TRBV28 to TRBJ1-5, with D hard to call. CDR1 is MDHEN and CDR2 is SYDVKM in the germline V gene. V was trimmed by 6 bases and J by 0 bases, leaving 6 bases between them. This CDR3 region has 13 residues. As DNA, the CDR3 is TGTGCCAGCAGACTTTTTAGCAATCAGCCCCAGCATTTT. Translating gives CASRLFSNQPQHF.

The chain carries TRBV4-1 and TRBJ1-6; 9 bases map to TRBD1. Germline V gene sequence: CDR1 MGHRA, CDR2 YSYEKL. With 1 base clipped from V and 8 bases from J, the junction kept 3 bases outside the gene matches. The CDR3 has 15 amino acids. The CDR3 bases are TGCGCCAGCAGCCAAGCTCGGACAGGGGATTCACCCCTCCACTTT. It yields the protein CASSQARTGDSPLHF.

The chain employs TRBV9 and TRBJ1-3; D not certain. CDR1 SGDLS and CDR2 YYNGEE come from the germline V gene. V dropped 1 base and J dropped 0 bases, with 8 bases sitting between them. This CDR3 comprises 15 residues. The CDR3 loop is CASSVSGSSGNTIYF. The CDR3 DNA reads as TGTGCCAGCAGCGTAAGTGGCAGCTCTGGAAACACCATATATTTT.

The CDR3 protein is CAWSRQGTGELFF. CDR3 DNA: TGTGCCTGGAGTAGACAGGGAACCGGGGAGCTGTTTTTT. This chain joins TRBV30 and TRBJ2-2; 7 bases align to TRBD1. This CDR3 comprises 13 residues. With V trimmed by 2 bases and J by 5 bases, 2 bases remained unmatched. From germline, CDR1 is GTSNPN and CDR2 SVGIG (reference sequence).

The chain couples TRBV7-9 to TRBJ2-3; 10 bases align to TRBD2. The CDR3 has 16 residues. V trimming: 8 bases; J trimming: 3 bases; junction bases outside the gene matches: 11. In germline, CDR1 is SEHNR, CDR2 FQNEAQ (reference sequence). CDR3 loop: CASGPRLAGVTDTQYF. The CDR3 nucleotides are TGTGCCAGCGGCCCTCGACTAGCGGGTGTTACAGATACGCAGTATTTT.

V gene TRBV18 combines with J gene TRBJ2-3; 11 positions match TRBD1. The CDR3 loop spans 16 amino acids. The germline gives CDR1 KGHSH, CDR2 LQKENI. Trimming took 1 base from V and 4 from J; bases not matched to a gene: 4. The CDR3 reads CASSPLDRGLSDTQYF. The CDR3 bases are TGTGCCAGCTCACCACTGGACAGGGGGCTTTCAGATACGCAGTATTTT.

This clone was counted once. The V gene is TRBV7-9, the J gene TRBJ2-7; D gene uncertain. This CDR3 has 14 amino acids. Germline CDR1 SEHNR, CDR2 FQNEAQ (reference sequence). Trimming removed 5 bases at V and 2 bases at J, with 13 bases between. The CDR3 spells CASSPRGKTYEQYF. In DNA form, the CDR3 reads TGTGCCAGCAGCCCGCGCGGCAAAACCTACGAGCAGTACTTC.

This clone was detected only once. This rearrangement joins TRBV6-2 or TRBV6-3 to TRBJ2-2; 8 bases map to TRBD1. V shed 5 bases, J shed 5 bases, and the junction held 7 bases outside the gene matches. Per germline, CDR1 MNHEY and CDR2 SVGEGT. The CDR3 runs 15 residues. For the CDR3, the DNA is TGTGCCAGCAGTCAGGGGGCCCCAGGGACCGGGGAGCTGTTTTTT. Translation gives CASSQGAPGTGELFF.

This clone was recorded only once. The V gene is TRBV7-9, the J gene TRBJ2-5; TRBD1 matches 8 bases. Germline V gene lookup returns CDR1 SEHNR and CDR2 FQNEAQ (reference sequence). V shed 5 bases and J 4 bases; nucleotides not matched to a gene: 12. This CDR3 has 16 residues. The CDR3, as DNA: TGTGCCAGCAGCCCCCTACGGACAGGGCGATCAGAGACCCAGTACTTC. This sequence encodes CASSPLRTGRSETQYF.

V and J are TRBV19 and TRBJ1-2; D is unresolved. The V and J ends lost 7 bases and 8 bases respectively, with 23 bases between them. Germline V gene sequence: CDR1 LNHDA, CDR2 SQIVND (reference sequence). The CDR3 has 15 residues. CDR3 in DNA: TGTGCCAGTAACGACCCGGGTTTGAGAGCGTTCGGCTACACCTTC. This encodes CASNDPGLRAFGYTF.